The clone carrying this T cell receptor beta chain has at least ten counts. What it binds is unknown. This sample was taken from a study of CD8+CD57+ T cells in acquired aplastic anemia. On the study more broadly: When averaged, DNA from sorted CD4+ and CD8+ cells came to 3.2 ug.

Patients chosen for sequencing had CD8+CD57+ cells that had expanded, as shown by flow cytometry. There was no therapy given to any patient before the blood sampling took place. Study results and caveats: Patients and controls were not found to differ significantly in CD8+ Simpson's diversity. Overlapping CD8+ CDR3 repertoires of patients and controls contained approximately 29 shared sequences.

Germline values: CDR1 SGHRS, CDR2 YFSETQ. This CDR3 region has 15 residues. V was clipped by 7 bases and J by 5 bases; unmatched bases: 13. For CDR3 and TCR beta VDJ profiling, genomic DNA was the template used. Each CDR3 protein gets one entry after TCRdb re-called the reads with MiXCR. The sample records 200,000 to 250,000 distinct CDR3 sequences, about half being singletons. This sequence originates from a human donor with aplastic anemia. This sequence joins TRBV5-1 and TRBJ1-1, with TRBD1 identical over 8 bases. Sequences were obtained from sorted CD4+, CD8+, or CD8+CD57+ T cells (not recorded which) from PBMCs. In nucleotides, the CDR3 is TGCGCCAGCGGGTATGGACAGGGAGGAGAAACTGAAGCTTTCTTT. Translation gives CASGYGQGGETEAFF.